This T cell receptor beta chain is from a study of cytomegalovirus exposure and HLA in healthy donors. Study findings and constraints: In vitro assays verified that a few CMV-associated chains recognized CMV antigens specifically.

Germline values: CDR1 SGDLS, CDR2 YYNGEE. J was trimmed by 1 base and V by 2 bases; bases with no gene match: 13. The CDR3 consists of 19 residues. A multiplex PCR was run with 60 Vbeta primers and 13 Jbeta primers. Sequencing was performed with immunoSEQ multiplex PCR; in TCRdb, only in-frame clones are kept and a portion is missing. The data hold 180,000 or so clones, with about 10% observed a single time. This clone has a handful of counts. Antigen unknown. The sequenced material came from PBMCs. This TCR was recovered from a woman in her twenties or thirties in good health and CMV-seropositive. The rearrangement joins TRBV9 to TRBJ2-3; TRBD2 agrees at 10 bases. The CDR3 bases are TGTGCCAGCAGCGTCTCAGCAGGGGCTAGCGGGAGTGGCACAGATACGCAGTATTTT. It translates to CASSVSAGASGSGTDTQYF. The full variable domain, in which reference TRBV9 and TRBJ2-3 provide the parts outside the CDR3, is DSGVTQTPKHLITATGQRVTLRCSPRSGDLSVYWYQQSLDQGLQFLIQYYNGEERAKGNILERFSAQQFPDLHSELNLSSLELGDSALYFCASSVSAGASGSGTDTQYFGPGTRLTVL.